The rows below give T cell receptor beta chains drawn from one sample of a study of prognosis after radiotherapy for stage I lung cancer. TCRdb processed the multiplex PCR reads anew with MiXCR; each CDR3 protein has one entry. Of some 16,000 distinct CDR3 sequences in the sample, roughly 28% are singletons; the top ten hold approximately 31%. The input for sequencing was PBMCs, taken before or after stereotactic body radiation therapy (not recorded which). These receptors originate from a donor aged 50 or older with non-small cell lung cancer. CDR3s include the opening cysteine and the closing phenylalanine or tryptophan. A D gene is named only where the DNA matches it firmly. Expanded clones get a size class; other rows say once, few or many, or leave the size out.

d_call j_call v_call clone_size cdr3_aa cdr3_nt
TRBD2 TRBJ2-5 TRBV11-2 many CASRGLAGGQGETQYF TGTGCCAGCAGGGGACTAGCGGGAGGGCAGGGGGAGACCCAGTACTTC
TRBD1 TRBJ1-2 TRBV10-3 . CAISAGQGSRYSYTF TGTGCCATCAGTGCCGGACAGGGGAGTCGATATAGCTACACCTTC
TRBD2 TRBJ2-7 TRBV5-1 many CASSLAAGATYEQYF TGCGCCAGCAGCTTGGCAGCGGGGGCCACCTACGAGCAGTACTTC
. TRBJ2-5 TRBV6-1 many CASSTGGGRQETQYF TGTGCCAGCAGTACTGGGGGAGGAAGACAAGAGACCCAGTACTTC
. TRBJ1-1 TRBV6-1 . CASSHRDGTESFF TGTGCCAGCAGCCACAGGGATGGCACTGAGTCTTTCTTT
TRBD2 TRBJ2-7 TRBV27 medium-sized CASSFQGGSEQYF TGTGCCAGCAGTTTCCAGGGCGGGAGCGAGCAGTACTTC
. TRBJ1-2 TRBV6-1 medium-sized CASSEGGLTYGYTF TGTGCCAGCAGTGAAGGAGGACTGACTTATGGCTACACCTTC
TRBD2 TRBJ2-7 TRBV6-1 medium-sized CASSRTSVSYEQYF TGTGCCAGCAGTAGGACTAGCGTCTCCTACGAGCAGTACTTC
TRBD2 TRBJ2-1 TRBV20-1 few CSARERGWGRLLAGEFEQFF TGCAGTGCTAGAGAAAGGGGGTGGGGAAGGTTACTAGCGGGAGAGTTTGAGCAGTTCTTC
. TRBJ2-2 TRBV7-9 . CASSSRWDTGELFF TGTGCAAGCAGCTCGCGATGGGACACCGGGGAGCTGTTTTTT
. TRBJ2-3 TRBV12-3/TRBV12-4 medium-sized CASSYTDTQYF TGTGCCAGCAGTTACACAGATACGCAGTATTTT
. TRBJ2-1 TRBV7-3 many CASSLTFGQYNEQFF TGTGCCAGCAGCTTAACTTTCGGACAATACAATGAGCAGTTCTTC
. TRBJ2-7 TRBV10-2 many CASSYLAVRQYEQYF TGCGCCAGCAGTTACTTAGCGGTCAGGCAGTACGAGCAGTACTTC
. TRBJ2-7 TRBV7-8 many CASSLSRVGEQYF TGTGCCAGCAGCTTGTCCAGGGTGGGCGAGCAGTACTTC
TRBD2 TRBJ2-7 TRBV10-3 many CAISGAGDGVVIYEQYF TGTGCCATCAGTGGGGCGGGGGACGGCGTAGTTATCTACGAGCAGTACTTC
TRBD2 TRBJ2-1 TRBV19 many CASRPSGSYNEQFF TGTGCCAGTAGGCCTAGCGGATCCTACAATGAGCAGTTCTTC
TRBD1 TRBJ1-1 TRBV28 . CASTAGGAVPEALF TGTGCCAGTACTGCAGGGGGGGCGGTTCCTGAAGCTTTGTTT
. TRBJ2-7 TRBV6-1 . CASSRNYEQYF TGTGCCAGCAGTCGAAACTACGAGCAGTACTTC
TRBD1 TRBJ1-1 TRBV19 many CASSEGQGAVGKGAEAFF TGTGCCAGTAGTGAGGGACAGGGGGCGGTTGGAAAAGGGGCTGAAGCTTTCTTT
. TRBJ2-3 TRBV10-3 many CAISRERGDTQYF TGTGCCATCTCCCGGGAAAGGGGAGATACGCAGTATTTT
. TRBJ2-3 TRBV5-1 many CASSPLVGTDTQYF TGCGCCAGCAGCCCTCTGGTAGGCACAGATACGCAGTATTTT
. TRBJ2-5 TRBV19 many CASSPGPGGTQYF TGTGCCAGTAGTCCAGGACCCGGTGGGACCCAGTACTTC
. TRBJ2-1 TRBV7-9 many CASSPQLNEQFF TGTGCCAGCAGCCCCCAACTCAATGAGCAGTTCTTC
. TRBJ1-1 TRBV7-9 many CASSLDRGNTEAFF TGTGCCAGCAGCTTAGATAGGGGGAACACTGAAGCTTTCTTT
. TRBJ2-7 TRBV5-1 many CASSSGGTIYEQYF TGCGCCAGCAGTTCCGGAGGGACAATCTACGAGCAGTACTTC
. TRBJ1-2 TRBV28 many CASSKGRMDYGYTF TGTGCCAGCAGTAAAGGACGTATGGACTATGGCTACACCTTC
. TRBJ2-3 TRBV28 . CASSLFQGTDTQYF TGTGCCAGCAGTCTCTTCCAGGGAACAGATACGCAGTATTTT
TRBD1 TRBJ2-2 TRBV12-3/TRBV12-4 . CASRSRQGSTGELFF TGTGCCAGCAGAAGCCGACAGGGGTCTACCGGGGAGCTGTTTTTT
. TRBJ2-2 TRBV6-1 . CASSTVAVSYNGELFF TGTGCCAGCAGTACGGTTGCCGTCTCATACAACGGGGAACTGTTTTTT
TRBD1 TRBJ1-2 TRBV11-2 medium-sized CASSPRQGNNYGYTF TGTGCCAGCAGCCCCCGACAGGGAAATAACTATGGCTACACCTTC
TRBD1 TRBJ1-2 TRBV20-1 many CSARDPQGANGYTF TGCAGTGCTAGAGACCCGCAGGGGGCGAATGGCTACACCTTC
. TRBJ1-2 TRBV28 . CASSLTGGDGYGYTF TGTGCCAGCAGTTTAACAGGAGGCGATGGCTATGGCTACACCTTC
TRBD2 TRBJ2-7 TRBV7-9 medium-sized CASSQGLASSYEQYF TGCGCCAGCAGCCAAGGACTAGCGAGCTCCTACGAGCAGTACTTC
TRBD2 TRBJ2-7 TRBV6-2/TRBV6-3 . CSSSYCGGSSYEQYF TGTTCCAGCAGTTACTGTGGCGGGAGTTCCTACGAGCAGTACTTC
. TRBJ2-2 TRBV30 many CAWRGHTNTGELFF TGTGCCTGGAGGGGACACACGAACACCGGGGAGCTGTTTTTT
TRBD2 TRBJ2-5 TRBV6-2/TRBV6-3 many CASSYWTSAETQYF TGTGCCAGCAGTTACTGGACTAGCGCCGAGACCCAGTACTTC
. TRBJ2-7 TRBV28 . CASRHPRQEIRQAEQYF TGTGCCAGCAGACACCCACGCCAGGAAATCCGACAGGCCGAGCAGTACTTC
. TRBJ2-2 TRBV7-9 many CASSPGTWFQVAGELFF TGTGCCAGCAGCCCGGGGACTTGGTTTCAGGTGGCCGGGGAGCTGTTTTTT
. TRBJ1-2 TRBV4-3 many CASSQVPSVLGYTF TGCGCCAGCAGCCAAGTTCCCAGTGTGCTTGGCTACACCTTC
. TRBJ2-2 TRBV5-1 medium-sized CASSRSGELFF TGCGCCAGCAGCCGATCGGGGGAGCTGTTTTTT
. TRBJ1-2 TRBV19 . CASSVSVYGYTF TGTGCCAGTAGTGTAAGTGTGTATGGCTACACATTC